Included here is one TCR beta chain sequence, with context. This sample is drawn from a study of PD-L1 blockade in urothelial cancer. As for the study in general: Analyses were performed on blood at 3 weeks after treatment start (the second dose) and at 6 weeks. Counts from blood samples showed a median of roughly 130,000 T cells.

Sample time point: pretreatment peripheral blood. Pretreatment and on-treatment blood mononuclear cell samples were taken, totaling between 1 and 8 time points per patient. PCRs each included synthetic TCR analog templates spiked in. The data were produced by immunoSEQ multiplex PCR, yet TCRdb's version contains in-frame clones alone and is incomplete. The table lists around 100,000 clones, around 86% of them singletons. V gave up 0 bases and J gave up 8 bases, with 7 bases separating them. This CDR3 has 13 residues. Germline V gene lookup returns CDR1 LNHDA and CDR2 SQIVND (reference sequence). This TCR derives from a man in his 60s with urothelial cancer. Sequenced material: PBMCs, taken around atezolizumab (anti-PD-L1) treatment. The chain uses TRBV19 and TRBJ2-2, with D maybe TRBD2 (6 bases). DNA for the CDR3: TGTGCCAGTAGTATAGATGGACTAGGGGAGCTGTTTTTT. Protein product: CASSIDGLGELFF.